This T cell receptor beta chain was obtained from a study of T cells in Graves' hyperthyroidism and ophthalmopathy (dated by TCRdb to between 2018 and 2021). In the study overall: Peripheral blood was collected at initial diagnosis, before any treatment. According to the paper, TCR Vbeta CDR3 sequencing was carried out on 135 peripheral blood samples, which came from fewer than 50 ophthalmopathy, around 75 hyperthyroidism and approximately 17 progressor patients. To identify TCR V-J signatures that set the groups apart, the researchers used a discovery cohort of 100 patients, made up of under 45 with Graves' ophthalmopathy and some 60 with stable Graves' hyperthyroidism. After sampling, hyperthyroidism patients received methimazole starting at 30 mg daily, and ophthalmopathy patients received high-dose intravenous methylprednisolone. Prospective prediction of ophthalmopathy was tested in an independent validation cohort of 18 to 20 hyperthyroidism patients and 15 to 17 patients who later progressed to ophthalmopathy. In addition, the study compared T-cell repertoires in thyroid tissue and in blood from roughly 6 Graves' hyperthyroidism patients. For training and testing, the 100 or so patients in the discovery cohort were randomly divided in a 7:3 ratio.

TCR beta CDR3 regions were amplified from RNA transcripts. The first round of RT-PCR for the TCR CDR3 was performed with the HTBI primer set and the Qiagen OneStep RT-PCR kit. Libraries were constructed in a second round of multiplex PCR, after which size selection and purification were performed. The libraries were sequenced on an Illumina HiSeq2000 using paired-end 100 bp reads. The authors processed their data as follows. SOAPnuke was used to process the raw data, removing reads that contained adapters or uncalled bases, had a mean Phred below 15, or lacked an exact match to the constant primer or identifier. COPE v1.2.5 was used to merge the high-quality paired reads, and each unique nucleotide sequence was defined as a clonotype. MiTCR v1.1 was used to align the clonotypes against IMGT TRBV, TRBD and TRBJ reference segments. Analysis was restricted to V-J combinations with a frequency above 0.0001, which covered 98% to 99.2% of repertoires. The TCS score was defined as F50 (clonal expansion) divided by E x V (chaos), with BLOSUM62-based TCRdist calculated between CDR3 peptides within each V-J. Welch's t-statistics and random forest reduced 500 to 550 V-J features to 13, which were used in a naive Bayes classifier (R e1071). The raw public reads went through TCRdb reprocessing: fastp at Q25, MiXCR clone calling, in-frame beta chains kept. Rows with a matching CDR3 protein are joined into one entry that keeps the most common DNA and genes. TCRdb, not the original authors, processed these V and J calls. Present in this sample are under 450,000 distinct CDR3 sequences, about 15% of which were seen just once. The biggest ten clones account for about a third of the sample.

Hyperthyroidism patients were aged 18 to 65 years and newly diagnosed, with disease duration of less than 2 months. Any patient with an uncontrolled infection, another autoimmune disease, pregnancy or lactation was excluded. Diagnoses were based on clinical symptoms, serum thyroxine and TRAb, thyroid ultrasound and orbital computed tomography. Blood from progressor patients was drawn when they were first diagnosed with hyperthyroidism, before any ophthalmopathy symptoms appeared. Ficoll-Paque density gradient centrifugation was used to isolate PBMCs from around 10 ml of fresh peripheral blood. Patients classed as progressors first received a Graves' hyperthyroidism diagnosis and then went on to develop ophthalmopathy during follow-up. Total RNA was extracted using Trizol reagent, and RNA quality was assessed on an Agilent 2100 Bioanalyzer. The study at large found these results: In validation, the model predicted progression to ophthalmopathy a median of around 6.5 months before onset, with about 64% sensitivity and more than 72% specificity. Most expanded thyroid clonotypes (frequency above 0.001) were also detected in blood, a finding suggesting that blood repertoires may reflect thyroid immune responses. Ophthalmopathy was separated from stable hyperthyroidism by a 13 V-J signature model, with around 88% sensitivity and 81% to 83% specificity obtained in cross-validation and 80%/75% obtained in testing. Sample size was not statistically predetermined, and blinding of investigators to group allocation was not performed.

The CDR3 spans 21 residues, from the cysteine through the phenylalanine. Only the CDR3 region is kept as DNA, spanning 63 bases read in frame from base 1. Germline trimming: 5 bases from V, 1 base from J; junction bases outside gene matches: 16. Looking up the germline V gene yields CDR1 SGHVS and CDR2 FQNEAQ. In its sample, this clonotype was seen a few times. Its target antigen remains unknown. No base-level quality is on record; no much larger clone is a single base apart. This receptor chain uses TRBV7-8 and TRBJ2-1, with 14 bases matching TRBD2. Sequencing was carried out using blood. The clonotype originates from a woman aged 25 to 45 with Graves' hyperthyroidism that later progressed to Graves' ophthalmopathy. The bases are TGTGCCAGCAGCCCTTTTCCGAGACTAGCGGGGGGGCATAGGTCCTACAATGAGCAGTTCTTC. This codes for CASSPFPRLAGGHRSYNEQFF.